The sequence of this T cell receptor (beta chain) was determined in a study of control samples from healthy donors and cancer patients. The CDR3 spans 13 residues. The V gene end was trimmed by 7 bases and the J gene end by 5 bases; junction bases not matched to a gene: 4. Per the germline V gene, CDR1 is LNHNV and CDR2 is YYDKDF (reference sequence). Produced via immunoSEQ multiplex PCR; TCRdb's table is partial and in-frame only. The sample has about 180,000 clones, roughly 89% seen once. The TCR was taken from a woman aged 50 to 60 in good health. The sample was blood. This sequence joins TRBV15 and TRBJ2-1; TRBD2 matches 8 bases. The DNA for the CDR3 is TGTGCCACCAAACTAGCGGTAAACAATGAGCAGTTCTTC. Translating it yields CATKLAVNNEQFF.